Below, one T cell receptor beta chain is given with its context. Its matching antigen is unknown. This entry belongs to a study of shared clonotypes between healthy human individuals. Findings and limits, study-wide: On the whole, naive subsets had larger estimated richness than memory subsets had.

The run depth of the assay was deep. The table came from immunoSEQ multiplex PCR; TCRdb's copy has only in-frame clones and leaves some out. The repertoire holds some 200,000 clones, with around 63% as singletons. This CDR3 is 14 amino acids long. The ends were cut back, 5 bases at V and 2 bases at J, with 10 bases in the middle. Germline V gene data show CDR1 as SQVTM and CDR2 as ANQGSEA. The donors, healthy adults who were HIV-negative, had experienced no recent acute infections or vaccinations. The investigators split CD4+ cells into a CD45RA+ naive subset and a CD45RA-negative memory subset. The sequence came from a man aged 30-40 years in good health. The chain couples TRBV29-1 to TRBJ2-6, with a weak D call TRBD2 (5 bases). What was sequenced was memory CD4+ T cells sorted from blood. Subset reported: CD45RA-negative fraction. The CDR3 is CSVLALPGANVLTF. The CDR3 DNA follows: TGCAGCGTTTTAGCGCTCCCTGGGGCCAACGTCCTGACTTTC.